This T cell receptor (beta chain) was recovered during a study of molecular identifiers for immune sequencing clone quantification. TCRdb fed the PCR reads into MiXCR, producing one record per CDR3 protein. The sample lists around 100,000 distinct CDR3 sequences; roughly a third were seen once. The CDR3 is 15 residues long. Germline values: CDR1 SGHTA, CDR2 FQGNSA. Trimming took 7 bases from V and 0 from J; bases not matched to a gene: 5. Each library that profiled naive CD8 cells came from roughly 20,000 to 1,000,000 sorted cells with 10%, 30% or 50% RNA. Naive CD8 T cells were picked out by sorting for CD8+CD4-CCR7+CD45RA+.

The chain couples TRBV7-2 to TRBJ2-1, with 8 bases matching TRBD2. Sequencing was performed on naive CD8+ T cells from blood, with Jurkat cell RNA spiked in. The subset is: FACS-sorted CD8+CD4-CCR7+CD45RA+ naive T cells. This clonotype was sampled from a human donor in good health. Some libraries in this study had Jurkat cell RNA spiked in. The CDR3 DNA sequence: TGTGCCAGCAACCTCAGCGGGAGCTCCTACAATGAGCAGTTCTTC. Amino acid sequence: CASNLSGSSYNEQFF.